The present T cell receptor beta chain was sequenced within a study of T cell repertoires and HLA-DP antigens. About the research overall: Alloantigens: one with one groove difference and one with around 9 differences versus self.

The study's findings and limits: Responder cells were total CD4+ cells with a HeLa antigen-presenting system.

Amplification used primers for 54 TRBV and 13 TRBJ segments. The repertoire was sequenced with immunoSEQ multiplex PCR; TCRdb's copy has only in-frame clones and lacks some. The sample holds around 2,200 clones, around four fifths seen once. V lost 10 bases and J lost 6, with 17 bases in between. This CDR3 contains 13 residues. Looked up from germline, CDR1 is LNHDA and CDR2 is SQIVND (reference sequence). After more than twelve days' expansion, CD4+ cells were restimulated 20 to 25 h with HeLa expressing allogeneic DPB1. Cells were stimulated with HeLa cells transduced with HLA-DPA1/DPB1, HLA-DM, invariant chain and CD80. Irradiated (100 Gy) HeLa cells stimulated CD4+ cells at 3:1 with roughly 47 U/mL IL-2.

Sequencing input: CD137- CD4+ T cells from cultured PBMCs. The chain is built from TRBV19 and TRBJ2-3; D may correspond to TRBD1 or TRBD2 (7 bases each). The sequence was obtained from a woman aged 18-30 years in good health and CMV-seronegative. The CDR3: CATRRGGADTQYF. The CDR3, as DNA: TGTGCCACCCGCAGGGGGGGGGCGGATACGCAGTATTTT.